This entry describes one TCR beta chain. Its specificity is not known. This specimen comes from a study of T cells in narcolepsy. Study-wide background: Donors had narcolepsy type 1 or type 2, or were healthy controls.

Notes on the study in general: Same-patient CSF and blood CD4+ T cell clonotypes included HCRT-specific and TRIB2-specific autoreactive ones.

Germline CDR1 and CDR2: SNHLY and FYNNEI. CDR3 length: 14 residues. Trimming shortened V by 6 bases and J by 1 base, and 10 bases separated the two germline ends. Generated by immunoSEQ multiplex PCR, the TCRdb table keeps only in-frame clones and is missing some. This repertoire shows fewer than 300 clones, 24% found once; its top ten account for roughly 50%. This sequence originates from a human donor with narcolepsy. Sequenced: cultured CD4+ T cells from cerebrospinal fluid. The chain combines TRBV2 with TRBJ2-1; D unresolved. The CDR3 region has the DNA TGTGCCAGCAGACAACAGATGTCCTACAATGAGCAGTTCTTC. Protein: CASRQQMSYNEQFF.